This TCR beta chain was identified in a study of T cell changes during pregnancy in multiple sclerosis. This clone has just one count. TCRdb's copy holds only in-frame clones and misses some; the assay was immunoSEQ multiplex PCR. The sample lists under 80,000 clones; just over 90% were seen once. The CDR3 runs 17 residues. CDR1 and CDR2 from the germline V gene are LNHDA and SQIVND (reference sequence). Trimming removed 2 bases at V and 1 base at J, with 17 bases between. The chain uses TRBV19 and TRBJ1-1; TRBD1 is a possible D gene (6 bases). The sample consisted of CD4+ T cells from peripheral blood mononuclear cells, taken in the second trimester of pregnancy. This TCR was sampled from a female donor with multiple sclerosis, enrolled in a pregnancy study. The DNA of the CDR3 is TGTGCCAGTAGTATATTAAGGCAGGGGATATGGAACACTGAAGCTTTCTTT. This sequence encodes CASSILRQGIWNTEAFF.